This TCR beta chain was identified in a study of T-cell reconstitution after alpha-beta-depleted transplantation in children. Ten or more counts support this clonotype. What it binds is not known. Germline V gene lookup returns CDR1 MRHNA and CDR2 SNTAGT. The CDR3 loop spans 15 amino acids. V trimming: 5 bases; J trimming: 4 bases; junction bases outside the gene matches: 3. The authors prepared the TCRbeta library with unique molecular identifiers. One entry per CDR3 protein results from TCRdb running MiXCR on the PCR reads. The table includes about 870,000 distinct CDR3 sequences, about 16% detected once. General study results and limits: About two months after transplant, alpha-beta T cells reportedly came from several hundred expanded graft clones. Recipient T cells and thymic progenitors that survived were the source of the high TCRbeta diversity seen at day 60 in some patients.

This TCR came from a male patient aged 10 to 17 who had a stem cell transplant for acute lymphoblastic leukemia, so the T cells may come from the graft donor. This chain uses TRBV6-4 with TRBJ2-1; 12 bases match TRBD2. Sequenced here: PBMCs, mostly from graft donor cells, sampled 360 days after TCRalphabeta/CD19-depleted stem cell transplant. The CDR3 sequence: CASSRLAGVYNEQFF. The CDR3 nucleotides read TGTGCCAGCAGTCGACTAGCGGGAGTTTACAATGAGCAGTTCTTC.